This passage covers 26 T cell receptor beta chains from one sample sequenced in a study of response to subunit inactivated influenza vaccine. One entry per CDR3 protein results from TCRdb running MiXCR on the RT-PCR reads. The sample includes 630,000 or so distinct CDR3 sequences, about 15% of them seen just once. The specimen was PBMCs from blood, collected about 13 days after vaccination. The receptors here all came from a middle-aged man who received an inactivated influenza vaccine.

This clonotype turned up a few times. This chain links TRBV7-2 with TRBJ2-1, with 8 bases fitting TRBD2. The CDR3 has 17 amino acids. V lost 5 bases, J lost 4 bases, and 13 bases stayed unmatched. Looked up from germline, CDR1 is SGHTA and CDR2 is FQGNSA. The chain's CDR3 is CASSPLLQRERYNEQFF. The DNA for the CDR3 is TGTGCCAGCAGCCCGCTATTGCAGCGGGAGAGGTACAATGAGCAGTTCTTC.

This clonotype was seen a handful of times. This chain joins TRBV29-1 and TRBJ1-1; 8 bases are a match to TRBD1. The CDR3 has 11 residues. V lost 7 bases to trimming and J lost 8 bases; unmatched junction nucleotides: 6. Germline CDR1 SQVTM, CDR2 ANQGSEA. The CDR3 bases are TGCAGCGCTGGGACAGGCCCAGAAGCTTTCTTT. This sequence encodes CSAGTGPEAFF.

Of note for this clonotype: The junction differs from germline at one of its ends, possibly a read error. The V call is TRBV13, the J call TRBJ2-3, with TRBD2 matching 8 bases. The CDR3 length is 15 residues. The germline V gene has CDR1 PRHDT and CDR2 FYEKMQ (reference sequence). This CDR3 reads CASSLAAGATGTQYF. The CDR3 nucleotides are TGTGCCAGCAGCTTAGCAGCGGGGGCGACAGGTACGCAGTATTTT.

The sample holds many counts of this clonotype. At one end the junction does not follow the germline gene, possibly because of a read error. The chain couples TRBV5-1 to TRBJ2-1; 7 bases map to TRBD2. There are 15 residues in the CDR3. Germline V gene lookup returns CDR1 SGHRS and CDR2 YFSETQ. CDR3 DNA: TGTGCCAGCAGCCCCCGCGGGAGCTCCTACAATGAGCAGTTCTTC. As protein: CASSPRGSSYNEQFF.

The chain recombines TRBV13 with TRBJ2-1, with TRBD2 identical over 8 bases. Per germline, CDR1 PRHDT and CDR2 FYEKMQ (reference sequence). The CDR3 runs 13 residues. V was clipped by 5 bases and J by 10 bases; unmatched bases: 7. The CDR3 is CASSIGRVWEQFF. CDR3 bases: TGTGCCAGCAGCATCGGGAGGGTCTGGGAGCAGTTCTTC.

This chain connects TRBV18 to TRBJ2-1; perhaps TRBD2 as D (7 bases). V was cut by 1 base and J by 4 bases, with 20 bases left in between. CDR3 size: 18 residues. CDR1 and CDR2 from the germline V gene are KGHSH and LQKENI. The CDR3 is CASSPRWGGRPNYNEQFF. The CDR3 coding sequence is TGTGCCAGCTCACCACGCTGGGGGGGGCGACCAAATTACAATGAGCAGTTCTTC.

V is TRBV5-1 and J is TRBJ1-2; 8 positions match TRBD1. The ends lost 7 bases at V and 4 bases at J; junction bases unmatched: 6. Germline CDR1 and CDR2: SGHRS and YFSETQ. This CDR3 is 13 amino acids long. CDR3 nucleotide sequence: TGCGCCAGCGGACAGGGACCCTCCTATGGCTACACCTTC. It translates to CASGQGPSYGYTF.

V usage is TRBV7-9 and J usage is TRBJ2-1, with 9 bases aligning to TRBD2. This CDR3 comprises 16 residues. The germline V gene has CDR1 SEHNR and CDR2 FQNEAQ (reference sequence). V shed 4 bases, J shed 5 bases, and the junction held 9 bases outside the gene matches. The CDR3 DNA sequence: TGTGCCAGCAGCTCGTTAGCGGGAGCGGGCGACAATGAGCAGTTCTTC. Translated, it gives CASSSLAGAGDNEQFF. Full variable domain (rest looked up from reference TRBV7-9 and TRBJ2-1): DTGVSQNPRHKITKRGQNVTFRCDPISEHNRLYWYRQTLGQGPEFLTYFQNEAQLEKSRLLSDRFSAERPKGSFSTLEIQRTEQGDSAMYLCASSSLAGAGDNEQFFGPGTRLTVL.

In this sample, this clonotype turned up a few times. The V gene is TRBV12-3 or TRBV12-4, the J gene TRBJ2-1, with unresolved D. Trimming shortened V by 6 bases and J by 4 bases, and 13 bases separated the two germline ends. The CDR3 runs 14 residues. This CDR3 reads CASRPSLTYNEQFF. Written as DNA, the CDR3 is TGTGCCAGCAGACCTAGTCTAACTTACAATGAGCAGTTCTTC.

The gene calls are TRBV7-2 and TRBJ2-7; 8 positions agree with TRBD2. V lost 2 bases, J lost 5 bases, and 14 bases stayed unmatched. Per the germline V gene, CDR1 is SGHTA and CDR2 is FQGNSA. The CDR3 contains 17 residues. The CDR3: CASSLYLVRGLVDEQYF. In DNA, the CDR3 is TGTGCCAGCAGCTTATACCTCGTCCGGGGACTAGTTGACGAGCAGTACTTC.

This sequence joins TRBV6-2 or TRBV6-3 and TRBJ2-7, with 7 bases matching TRBD1. The CDR3 sequence is 15 residues long. With 0 bases clipped from V and 4 bases from J, the junction kept 6 bases outside the gene matches. CDR1 is MNHEY and CDR2 is SVGEGT in the germline V gene. The CDR3 DNA reads TGTGCCAGCAGTTACTCAGGCAGGGGGAGTTACGAGCAGTACTTC. Translated: CASSYSGRGSYEQYF.

This clonotype was picked up a small number of times. The rearrangement uses TRBV30 and TRBJ2-1, with D tentatively TRBD2 (6 bases). The CDR3 has 16 amino acids. With 0 bases removed from V and 7 bases from J, the gap between germline ends came to 19 bases. From germline, CDR1 is GTSNPN and CDR2 SVGIG (reference sequence). CDR3 loop: CAWSVFRLAAANEQFF. DNA for the CDR3: TGTGCCTGGAGTGTATTTAGGTTAGCGGCTGCAAATGAGCAGTTCTTC.

The sample holds a few counts of this clonotype. The chain joins TRBV18 to TRBJ2-2; D may be TRBD2 (5 bases). The CDR3 spans 16 residues. V dropped 2 bases and J dropped 1 base, with 11 bases sitting between them. Germline CDR1 is KGHSH and CDR2 is LQKENI. CDR3 nucleotide sequence: TGTGCCAGCTCACCATCCCCGGGGATGAACACCGGGGAGCTGTTTTTT. Translated: CASSPSPGMNTGELFF.

V gene TRBV10-3 combines with J gene TRBJ1-4; 9 bases match TRBD1. V was pared by 8 bases and J by 2 bases, with 9 bases of the junction left unmatched. Germline V gene data show CDR1 as ENHRY and CDR2 as SYGVKD. This CDR3 is 16 amino acids long. The CDR3 here is CAISSGQGFTNEKLFF. CDR3 DNA: TGTGCCATCTCCTCGGGACAGGGATTCACTAATGAAAAACTGTTTTTT.

At least ten counts were recorded for this clonotype. This chain connects TRBV9 to TRBJ2-1; no firm D call. CDR1 is SGDLS, CDR2 YYNGEE, per germline. The V end was cut by 0 bases, the J end by 7 bases, with 11 bases between. This CDR3 spans 14 amino acids. CDR3 DNA sequence: TGTGCCAGCAGCGTAGCTGGCTCCCTGAATGAGCAGTTCTTC. Translated, it gives CASSVAGSLNEQFF.

This chain uses TRBV27 with TRBJ2-2; maybe TRBD2 (5 bases). Germline CDR1 MNHEY, CDR2 SMNVEV (reference sequence). The CDR3 runs 17 residues. Trimming took off 0 bases at V and 2 bases at J, with 13 bases between the two ends. CDR3 bases: TGTGCCAGCAGTTTATCGATTTTAGGGAGAAACACCGGGGAGCTGTTTTTT. Translation gives CASSLSILGRNTGELFF.

There are a few counts of this clonotype. The rearrangement links TRBV18 to TRBJ2-1; D is ambiguous. Trimming pared 2 bases from V and 7 bases from J, leaving 6 bases between. CDR3 length: 12 amino acids. CDR1 and CDR2 (germline): KGHSH, LQKENI. The CDR3 sequence: CASSPSQNEQFF. DNA of the CDR3: TGTGCCAGCTCACCAAGTCAGAATGAGCAGTTCTTC. Together with reference TRBV18 and TRBJ2-1, the CDR3 gives the full variable domain: NAGVMQNPRHLVRRRGQEARLRCSPMKGHSHVYWYRQLPEEGLKFMVYLQKENIIDESGMPKERFSAEFPKEGPSILRIQQVVRGDSAAYFCASSPSQNEQFFGPGTRLTVL.

This chain links TRBV5-1 with TRBJ2-1, with 11 nucleotides matching TRBD1. The germline V gene encodes CDR1 SGHRS and CDR2 YFSETQ. V lost 4 bases and J lost 6; bases outside the gene matches: 6. There are 15 residues in the CDR3. CDR3 sequence: CASSVGTGGRNEQFF. The CDR3 nucleotides read TGCGCCAGCAGCGTCGGGACAGGGGGTCGCAATGAGCAGTTCTTC. The complete variable domain, with remaining parts taken from reference TRBV5-1 and TRBJ2-1, reads KAGVTQTPRYLIKTRGQQVTLSCSPISGHRSVSWYQQTPGQGLQFLFEYFSETQRNKGNFPGRFSGRQFSNSRSEMNVSTLELGDSALYLCASSVGTGGRNEQFFGPGTRLTVL.

This clonotype was found a few times. This sequence joins TRBV25-1 and TRBJ2-2; D remains ambiguous. V gave up 6 bases and J gave up 3 bases, with 5 bases separating them. The CDR3 has 12 amino acids. CDR1 and CDR2 from the germline V gene are MGHDK and SYGVNS. CDR3 nucleotides: TGTGCCAGCAGACCCTACACCGGGGAGCTGTTTTTT. Translation gives CASRPYTGELFF.

The chain has TRBV20-1 and TRBJ2-7; TRBD1 matches 11 bases. Germline assignment: CDR1 DFQATT and CDR2 SNEGSKA (reference sequence). The CDR3 loop spans 14 amino acids. J lost 2 bases, V lost 6 bases, and 6 bases had no gene match. CDR3 protein: CSASPGQGAYEQYF. The CDR3 DNA reads as TGCAGTGCCAGTCCGGGACAGGGGGCCTACGAGCAGTACTTC.

The chain links TRBV7-2 to TRBJ2-1; no reliable D call. V lost 0 bases, J lost 9 bases, and 9 bases lay in between. Per the germline V gene, CDR1 is SGHTA and CDR2 is FQGNSA. This CDR3 is built from 13 residues. The CDR3: CASSLAPRGEQFF. DNA for the CDR3: TGTGCCAGCAGCTTAGCCCCTAGAGGTGAGCAGTTCTTC.

The count of this clonotype is one. The chain recombines TRBV4-1 with TRBJ1-6; 7 bases line up with TRBD1. Germline V CDR1 and CDR2: MGHRA, YSYEKL. V shed 4 bases and J 7 bases; nucleotides not matched to a gene: 10. This CDR3 region has 16 residues. The CDR3 loop is CASSPGQARGNSPLHF. The CDR3 coding sequence is TGCGCCAGCAGCCCCGGACAGGCCCGAGGGAATTCACCCCTCCACTTT.

This clonotype turned up a few times. The V call is TRBV20-1, the J call TRBJ1-1; TRBD1 matches at 9 bases. The CDR3 contains 13 residues. Unmatched junction bases numbered 4, after V lost 3 bases and J lost 5 bases. Germline V gene lookup returns CDR1 DFQATT and CDR2 SNEGSKA (reference sequence). The CDR3 region has the DNA TGCAGTGCTAGCCGGGACAGGGATACTGAAGCTTTCTTT. Translating it yields CSASRDRDTEAFF.

V usage is TRBV12-3 or TRBV12-4 and J usage is TRBJ2-7; 10 positions match TRBD1. The CDR3 is made up of 15 amino acids. V was pared by 6 bases and J by 0 bases, with 5 bases of the junction left unmatched. DNA of the CDR3: TGTGCCAGCAGAAGGACAGGGGGTTTCTCCTACGAGCAGTACTTC. Translating gives CASRRTGGFSYEQYF.

The CDR3 region has the DNA TGTGCCAGCAGCCCATTCGCTACAGATACGCAGTATTTT. Translating it yields CASSPFATDTQYF. The chain joins TRBV9 to TRBJ2-3; D remains ambiguous. CDR1 and CDR2 from the germline V gene are SGDLS and YYNGEE. Trimming pared 4 bases from V and 3 bases from J, leaving 9 bases between. The CDR3 totals 13 residues.

J is TRBJ2-3 and V is TRBV24-1; tentative D call: TRBD2 (6 bases). The CDR3 runs to 16 residues. Germline CDR1 and CDR2: KGHDR and SFDVKD. Trimming removed 3 bases at V and 4 bases at J, with 16 bases between. The CDR3 is CATSDARRRGADTQYF. CDR3 sequence (DNA): TGTGCCACCAGTGATGCCCGACGGAGGGGCGCAGATACGCAGTATTTT.